This TCR beta chain was observed in a study of T cell repertoires in cytomegalovirus infection. With 6 bases clipped from V and 8 bases from J, the junction kept 9 bases outside the gene matches. The germline CDR1 and CDR2 sequences are DFQATT and SNEGSKA (reference sequence). The CDR3 is 13 amino acids. TCRdb redid the calling of the reads with MiXCR, one entry per CDR3 protein. The sample has 250,000 to 300,000 distinct CDR3 sequences; 25% are singletons. On this clonotype itself: The target antigen is unknown.

Study results and limitations: Predominance within the ex vivo response was attributable to HLA-C-restricted CMV-specific TCR beta clonotypes.

Material: PBMCs. This rearrangement joins TRBV20-1 to TRBJ2-1, with 8 positions matching TRBD1. The receptor's source is a human donor in good health (CMV status not recorded). Some clones in this sample may be carry-over from other donors' samples. The DNA for the CDR3 is TGCAGTGCGCAGGGGGCCCGTGGGGATGAGCAGTTCTTC. Amino acids: CSAQGARGDEQFF.